A selection of T cell receptor beta chains follows, all from one sample in a study of blood T cell repertoires in COVID-19. Generated by immunoSEQ multiplex PCR, the TCRdb table keeps only in-frame clones and is missing some. The sample includes around 60,000 clones, over 75% of them seen just once. The sequenced material came from peripheral blood. These receptors came from an elderly woman with acute or convalescent COVID-19. Each CDR3 is given with its conserved first and last residue. D genes are given only for firm matches. A row's size may be missing; if present it is once, few, many or a size class.

j_call v_call d_call clone_size cdr3_aa cdr3_nt
TRBJ2-7 TRBV27 TRBD1 - CASSLSTGTGIYEQYF TGTGCCAGCAGTTTATCTACCGGGACAGGGATCTACGAGCAGTACTTC
TRBJ1-4 TRBV19 - - CASSTGVRNEKLFF TGTGCCAGTAGTACGGGGGTACGGAATGAAAAACTGTTTTTT
TRBJ2-5 TRBV21-1 - - CASSKRPGVVETQYF TGTGCCAGCAGCAAACGCCCGGGAGTGGTAGAGACCCAGTACTTC
TRBJ2-7 TRBV9 TRBD2 - CASTGTSGAYEQYF TGTGCCAGCACCGGGACTAGCGGGGCCTACGAGCAGTACTTC
TRBJ2-7 TRBV20-1 - - CSARLVYEQYF TGCAGTGCTAGGCTAGTCTACGAGCAGTACTTC
TRBJ2-5 TRBV12-3/TRBV12-4 TRBD2 - CASRTTSAQTQYF TGTGCCAGCAGGACCACTAGCGCGCAGACCCAGTACTTC
TRBJ1-5 TRBV18 - - CASSQQYNQPQHF TGTGCCAGCTCACAACAATACAATCAGCCCCAGCATTTT
TRBJ1-4 TRBV10-2 TRBD1 - CASSELPRTGEKLFF TGCGCCAGCAGTGAGCTCCCCCGGACAGGAGAAAAACTGTTTTTT
TRBJ1-5 TRBV28 TRBD1 - CASSSTGELAQPQHF TGTGCCAGCAGCTCCACAGGGGAGCTAGCTCAGCCCCAGCATTTT
TRBJ2-7 TRBV10-3 - - CAISGNNEQYF TGTGCCATCAGTGGTAATAACGAGCAGTACTTC
TRBJ2-5 TRBV6-2/TRBV6-3 TRBD1 - CASSSGQGLLETQYF TGTGCCAGCAGTTCGGGACAGGGGTTATTGGAGACCCAGTACTTC
TRBJ2-7 TRBV19 - - CASSIETASYEQYF TGTGCCAGTAGTATAGAAACAGCTTCCTACGAGCAGTACTTC
TRBJ2-5 TRBV9 TRBD1 - CASSPPTGGRETQYF TGTGCCAGCAGCCCCCCCACAGGGGGACGGGAGACCCAGTACTTC
TRBJ1-6 TRBV7-9 - once CASSLVGTHSPLHF TGTGCCAGCAGCTTAGTAGGGACTCATTCACCCCTCCACTTT
TRBJ1-3 TRBV7-2 - - CASSPRDYGNTIYF TGTGCCAGCAGCCCAAGGGACTACGGAAACACCATATATTTT
TRBJ2-1 TRBV7-3 - once CASSLRQQGSGEQFF TGTGCCAGCAGCTTACGTCAGCAGGGCAGTGGTGAGCAGTTCTTC
TRBJ1-1 TRBV5-1 - - CASNKGSNTEAFF TGCGCCAGCAACAAGGGGTCGAACACTGAAGCTTTCTTT
TRBJ1-6 TRBV19 TRBD1 once CASRITGGEGSPLHF TGTGCCAGTAGGATCACAGGGGGCGAAGGTTCACCCCTCCACTTT
TRBJ1-1 TRBV27 - - CASSHRNTEAFF TGTGCCAGCAGTCACAGGAACACTGAAGCTTTCTTT
TRBJ1-5 TRBV19 TRBD1 - CASRDRGMSGSNQPQHF TGTGCCAGTAGGGACAGGGGGATGTCGGGTAGCAATCAGCCCCAGCATTTT
TRBJ1-5 TRBV28 TRBD1 - CASRPGTGSQPQHF TGTGCCAGCAGACCGGGGACAGGGAGTCAGCCCCAGCATTTT
TRBJ1-6 TRBV5-4 - - CASSLGGQNNSPLHF TGTGCCAGCAGCTTGGGAGGACAAAATAATTCACCCCTCCACTTT
TRBJ2-7 TRBV6-5 TRBD1 - CASSYSRDRVGEQYF TGTGCCAGCAGTTACTCGCGGGACAGGGTAGGCGAGCAGTACTTC
TRBJ2-5 TRBV29-1 TRBD2 once CSVEVAGGPGETQYF TGCAGCGTTGAAGTAGCGGGAGGGCCAGGGGAGACCCAGTACTTC
TRBJ1-5 TRBV4-1 TRBD1 - CASSPSRTGELNQPQHF TGCGCCAGCAGCCCCTCTCGGACAGGGGAATTGAATCAGCCCCAGCATTTT
TRBJ2-5 TRBV30 - - CAWSRDWGDLVETQYF TGTGCCTGGAGCAGAGACTGGGGGGATTTGGTAGAGACCCAGTACTTC
TRBJ2-5 TRBV5-4 TRBD1 - CASSLDRGSETQYF TGTGCCAGCAGCTTGGACAGGGGCTCAGAGACCCAGTACTTC
TRBJ2-1 TRBV3-1/TRBV3-2 TRBD2 - CASSRVGGGRNEQFF TGTGCCAGCAGCCGAGTGGGCGGCGGGAGGAATGAGCAGTTCTTC
TRBJ1-4 TRBV28 TRBD1 - CASSFPRGRGEKLFF TGTGCCAGCAGTTTCCCCAGGGGGCGTGGCGAAAAACTGTTTTTT
TRBJ2-7 TRBV5-5 - - CASNPREALSYEQYF TGTGCCAGCAACCCCAGGGAGGCCCTCTCCTACGAGCAGTACTTC
TRBJ2-1 TRBV9 TRBD2 - CASSPRSGLAGASSYNEQFF TGTGCCAGCAGCCCGAGGAGCGGACTAGCGGGGGCCAGCTCCTACAATGAGCAGTTCTTC
TRBJ1-1 TRBV3-1/TRBV3-2 TRBD1 - CASSQGTAGGWAANTEAFF TGTGCCAGCAGCCAAGGTACGGCAGGGGGCTGGGCCGCAAACACTGAAGCTTTCTTT
TRBJ2-1 TRBV9 TRBD1 - CASSARGQGGANEQFF TGTGCCAGCAGCGCCAGAGGACAGGGGGGGGCCAATGAGCAGTTCTTC
TRBJ2-3 TRBV7-3 - - CASSSEGPTDTQYF TGTGCCAGCAGCTCCGAGGGCCCCACCGATACGCAGTATTTT
TRBJ1-5 TRBV3-1/TRBV3-2 - - CASSQAGGSNQPQHF TGTGCCAGCAGCCAAGCGGGGGGAAGCAATCAGCCCCAGCATTTT
TRBJ1-1 TRBV28 - - CAGSPRGPRTEAFF TGTGCCGGTTCCCCCAGGGGACCCCGGACTGAAGCTTTCTTT
TRBJ1-2 TRBV19 TRBD1 few CASSGTGRNPGYTF TGTGCCAGTAGTGGGACAGGGAGAAACCCTGGCTACACCTTC